This T cell receptor beta chain is drawn from a study of Graves' ophthalmopathy and Graves' hyperthyroidism. Investigators amplified TCR beta CDR3 regions from RNA transcripts. The library came from an HTBI-primed first-round RT-PCR and a second-round multiplex PCR. TCRdb fed the multiplex PCR reads into MiXCR, producing one record per CDR3 protein. Counted here are approximately 640,000 distinct CDR3 sequences, 35% to 45% occurring once; the ten biggest clones make up more than 3%. This clonotype was counted ten times or more. Patients with other autoimmune diseases, uncontrolled infections, pregnancy or lactation were excluded. The diagnostic workup employed clinical symptoms, serum thyroxine, TRAb, thyroid ultrasound and orbital computed tomography. Fresh peripheral blood (around 9.7 ml) yielded the PBMCs. The TCR sequence derives from an adult man with Graves' ophthalmopathy. The sample comprised peripheral blood.

The CDR3: CSVAWTNSNQPQHF. The CDR3 nucleotides are TGCAGCGTCGCCTGGACAAATAGCAATCAGCCCCAGCATTTT. This sequence joins TRBV29-1 and TRBJ1-5; perhaps TRBD1 as D (5 bases). The germline V gene encodes CDR1 SQVTM and CDR2 ANQGSEA. V was clipped by 6 bases and J by 0 bases, with 12 bases between them. The CDR3 is 14 amino acids.